This TCR beta chain appears in the sequencing data of a study of shared clonotypes between healthy human individuals. Study-wide context: Three plates each covered CD4 naive and memory; CD8 naive two, CD8 memory one.

Per the germline V gene, CDR1 is SGHNT and CDR2 is YYREEE (reference sequence). The CDR3 is 14 amino acids. The junction had 5 bases not matched to a gene; V was cut back by 2 bases and J by 7 bases. This clone was seen once. Profiled with immunoSEQ multiplex PCR; TCRdb holds only in-frame clones, not every one. The table records over a million clones, roughly 96% of them present only once. The chain employs TRBV5-4 and TRBJ2-2, with 7 nucleotides matching TRBD1. What was sequenced was naive CD4+ T cells sorted from blood. Noted subset: CD45RA+ positively selected. This TCR was recovered from a man aged 25-45 years in good health. The CDR3 sequence: CASSLDRVGGELFF. The CDR3 DNA is TGTGCCAGCAGCTTAGACAGGGTCGGCGGGGAGCTGTTTTTT. Full variable domain (outside the CDR3, taken from reference TRBV5-4 and TRBJ2-2): ETGVTQSPTHLIKTRGQQVTLRCSSQSGHNTVSWYQQALGQGPQFIFQYYREEENGRGNFPPRFSGLQFPNYSSELNVNALELDDSALYLCASSLDRVGGELFFGEGSRLTVL.